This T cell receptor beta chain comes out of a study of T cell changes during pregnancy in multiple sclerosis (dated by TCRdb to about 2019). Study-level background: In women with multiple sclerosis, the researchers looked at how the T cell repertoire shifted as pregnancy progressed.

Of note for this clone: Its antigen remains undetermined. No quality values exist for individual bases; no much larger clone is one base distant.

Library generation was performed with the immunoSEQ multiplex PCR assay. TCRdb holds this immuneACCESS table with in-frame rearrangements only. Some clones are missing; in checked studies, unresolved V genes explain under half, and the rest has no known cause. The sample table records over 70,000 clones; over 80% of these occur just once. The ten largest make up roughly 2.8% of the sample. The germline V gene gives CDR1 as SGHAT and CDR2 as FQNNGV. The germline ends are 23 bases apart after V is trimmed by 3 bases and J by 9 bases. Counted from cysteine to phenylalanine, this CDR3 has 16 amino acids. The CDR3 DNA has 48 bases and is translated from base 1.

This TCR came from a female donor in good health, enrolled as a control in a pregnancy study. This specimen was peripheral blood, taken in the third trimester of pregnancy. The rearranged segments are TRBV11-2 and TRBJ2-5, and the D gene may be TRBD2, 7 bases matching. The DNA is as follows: TGTGCCAGCAGCTTTGAAGGGGGAGGTGCGGCGGGGGCCCAGTACTTC. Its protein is CASSFEGGGAAGAQYF.